The clone carrying this T cell receptor (beta chain) has only one observation. Its antigen is unidentified. The authors incorporated unique molecular identifiers into the TCR beta cDNA libraries. TCRdb ran MiXCR on the PCR reads and lists one entry per CDR3 protein. This table has hundreds of thousands of distinct CDR3 sequences, roughly 30% appearing once. This specimen comes from a study of post-analysis software for immune sequencing data. The germline V gene encodes CDR1 LNHDA and CDR2 SQIVND (reference sequence). The V and J ends lost 4 bases and 2 bases, in that order; junction bases with no gene match: 5. This CDR3 comprises 15 residues. General study points: Several TRBV segments occurring more often in patients than controls included TRBV5-6, TRBV5-1 and TRBV20-1. The authors found that F measure strongly co-clustered same-batch samples.

This receptor was taken from a girl aged 10 to 17 with multiple sclerosis. The chain links TRBV19 to TRBJ1-5; TRBD1 matches at 7 bases. The material sequenced was blood. This chain's CDR3 is CASSTTGDGNQPQHF. The CDR3 DNA is TGTGCCAGTAGTACCACAGGGGATGGCAATCAGCCCCAGCATTTT.